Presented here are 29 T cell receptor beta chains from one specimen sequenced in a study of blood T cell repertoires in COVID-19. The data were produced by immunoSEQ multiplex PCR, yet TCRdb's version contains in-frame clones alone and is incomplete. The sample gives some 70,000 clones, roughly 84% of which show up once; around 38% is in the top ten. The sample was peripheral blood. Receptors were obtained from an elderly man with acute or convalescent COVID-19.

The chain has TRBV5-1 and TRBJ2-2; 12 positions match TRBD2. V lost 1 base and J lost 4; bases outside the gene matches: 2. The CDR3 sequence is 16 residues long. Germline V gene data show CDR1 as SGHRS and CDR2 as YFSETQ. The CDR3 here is CASSLRTSGATGELFF. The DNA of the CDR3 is TGCGCCAGCAGCTTGCGGACTAGCGGGGCCACCGGGGAGCTGTTTTTT.

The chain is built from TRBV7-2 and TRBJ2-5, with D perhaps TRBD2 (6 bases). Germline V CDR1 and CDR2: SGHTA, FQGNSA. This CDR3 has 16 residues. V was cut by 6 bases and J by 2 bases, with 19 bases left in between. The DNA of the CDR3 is TGTGCCAGCAGTTCACAACTAGGACTACCTCAAGAGACCCAGTACTTC. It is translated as CASSSQLGLPQETQYF.

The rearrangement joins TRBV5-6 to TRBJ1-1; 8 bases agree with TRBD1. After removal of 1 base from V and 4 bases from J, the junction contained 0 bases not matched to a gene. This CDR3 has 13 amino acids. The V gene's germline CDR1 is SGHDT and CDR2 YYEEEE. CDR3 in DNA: TGTGCCAGCAGCTTGACAGGGGGCACTGAAGCTTTCTTT. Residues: CASSLTGGTEAFF.

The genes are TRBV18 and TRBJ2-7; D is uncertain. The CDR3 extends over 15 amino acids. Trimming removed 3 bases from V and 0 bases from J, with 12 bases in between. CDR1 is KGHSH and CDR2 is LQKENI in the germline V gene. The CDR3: CASSPWAESSYEQYF. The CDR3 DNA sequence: TGTGCCAGCTCACCCTGGGCAGAAAGCTCCTACGAGCAGTACTTC.

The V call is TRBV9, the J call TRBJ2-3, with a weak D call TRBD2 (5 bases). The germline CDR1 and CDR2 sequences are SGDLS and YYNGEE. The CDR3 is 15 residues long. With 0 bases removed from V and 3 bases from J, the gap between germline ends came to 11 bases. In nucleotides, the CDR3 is TGTGCCAGCAGCGTAGGTTTTACGGGGACAGATACGCAGTATTTT. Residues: CASSVGFTGTDTQYF. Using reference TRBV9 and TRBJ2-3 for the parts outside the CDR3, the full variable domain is DSGVTQTPKHLITATGQRVTLRCSPRSGDLSVYWYQQSLDQGLQFLIQYYNGEERAKGNILERFSAQQFPDLHSELNLSSLELGDSALYFCASSVGFTGTDTQYFGPGTRLTVL.

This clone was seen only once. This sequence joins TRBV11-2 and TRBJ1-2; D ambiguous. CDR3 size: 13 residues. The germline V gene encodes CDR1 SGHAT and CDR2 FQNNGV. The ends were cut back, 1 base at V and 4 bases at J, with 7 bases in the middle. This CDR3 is CASSLAQFYGYTF. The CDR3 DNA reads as TGTGCCAGCAGCTTAGCACAGTTCTATGGCTACACCTTC.

As DNA, the CDR3 is TGTGCCAGCAGCCAAGATGGCGGGACGAGGGACGAGCAGTACTTC. This encodes CASSQDGGTRDEQYF. The J gene is TRBJ2-7, the V gene TRBV14, with D possibly TRBD2 on 6 matching bases. The CDR3 sequence is 15 residues long. Germline V lookup: CDR1 SGHDN, CDR2 FVKESK. Trimming pared 0 bases from V and 5 bases from J, leaving 14 bases between.

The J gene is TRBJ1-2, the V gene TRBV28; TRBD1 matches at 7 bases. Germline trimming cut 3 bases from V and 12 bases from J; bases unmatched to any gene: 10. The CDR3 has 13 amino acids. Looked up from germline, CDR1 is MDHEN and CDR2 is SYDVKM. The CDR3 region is CASSLDTGVEDTF. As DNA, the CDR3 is TGTGCCAGCAGTTTGGACACAGGGGTGGAGGACACCTTC.

The CDR3 spells CASSPGVSPLHF. CDR3 coding DNA: TGTGCCAGCAGTCCCGGGGTTTCACCCCTCCACTTT. The chain is built from TRBV6-5 and TRBJ1-6; D uncertain. V lost 5 bases and J 9 bases, leaving 8 bases between the germline ends. Germline assignment: CDR1 MNHEY and CDR2 SVGAGI. The CDR3 runs to 12 residues.

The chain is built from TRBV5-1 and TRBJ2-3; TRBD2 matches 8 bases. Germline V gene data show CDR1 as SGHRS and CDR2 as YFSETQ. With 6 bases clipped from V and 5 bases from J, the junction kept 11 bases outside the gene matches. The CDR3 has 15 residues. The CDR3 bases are TGCGCCAGCAATTCCCAGGCGGGAGGTTTAGATACGCAGTATTTT. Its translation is CASNSQAGGLDTQYF.

The CDR3, as DNA: TGTGCCAGCAGTGAACAGGTTATCACCTACGAGCAGTACTTC. It yields the protein CASSEQVITYEQYF. The chain uses TRBV2 and TRBJ2-7; D not resolved. The V end was cut by 2 bases, the J end by 2 bases, with 10 bases between. CDR3 size: 14 residues. Germline V gene data show CDR1 as SNHLY and CDR2 as FYNNEI.

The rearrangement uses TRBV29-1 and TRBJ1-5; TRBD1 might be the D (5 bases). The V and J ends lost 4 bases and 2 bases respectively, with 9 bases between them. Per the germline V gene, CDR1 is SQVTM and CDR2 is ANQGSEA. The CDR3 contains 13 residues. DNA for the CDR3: TGCAGCGTTGGTTTAGGGGGCAATCAGCCCCAGCATTTT. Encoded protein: CSVGLGGNQPQHF.

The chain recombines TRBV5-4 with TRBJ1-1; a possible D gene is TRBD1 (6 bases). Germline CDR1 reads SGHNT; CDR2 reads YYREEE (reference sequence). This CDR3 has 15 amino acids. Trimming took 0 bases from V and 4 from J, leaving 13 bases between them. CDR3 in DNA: TGTGCCAGCAGCTTGGAGGGCAGGGGTTTCACTGAAGCTTTCTTT. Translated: CASSLEGRGFTEAFF.

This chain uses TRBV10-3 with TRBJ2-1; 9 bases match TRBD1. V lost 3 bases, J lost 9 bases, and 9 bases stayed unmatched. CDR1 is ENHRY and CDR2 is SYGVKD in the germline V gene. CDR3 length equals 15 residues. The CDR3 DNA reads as TGTGCCATCAGTGAACCACCGGGACAGGGAATTGAGCAGTTCTTC. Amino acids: CAISEPPGQGIEQFF.

CDR3 sequence reads: CASSPQGQGHNQPQHF. The DNA of the CDR3 is TGTGCCAGTAGTCCTCAAGGACAGGGTCACAATCAGCCCCAGCATTTT. The chain joins TRBV19 to TRBJ1-5, with TRBD1 matching over 8 bases. The germline CDR1 and CDR2 sequences are LNHDA and SQIVND (reference sequence). Trimming at V came to 5 bases and at J to 3 bases, leaving 9 bases not matched to a gene. This CDR3 region has 16 residues.

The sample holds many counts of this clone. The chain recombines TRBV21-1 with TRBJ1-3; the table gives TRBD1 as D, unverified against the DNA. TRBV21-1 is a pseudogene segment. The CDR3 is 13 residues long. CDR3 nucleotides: TGTGCCAGCAGGACAGGGGAGGGAAACACCATATATTTT. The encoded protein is CASRTGEGNTIYF.

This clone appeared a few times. In DNA, the CDR3 is TGTGCCAGCTGCCCGAGCGTGGGGGCTCAGCCCCAGCATTTT. The encoded protein is CASCPSVGAQPQHF. The chain carries TRBV28 and TRBJ1-5, with a possible D match to TRBD1 (6 bases). The CDR3 length is 14 residues. V dropped 8 bases and J dropped 6 bases, with 17 bases sitting between them. The germline gives CDR1 MDHEN, CDR2 SYDVKM.

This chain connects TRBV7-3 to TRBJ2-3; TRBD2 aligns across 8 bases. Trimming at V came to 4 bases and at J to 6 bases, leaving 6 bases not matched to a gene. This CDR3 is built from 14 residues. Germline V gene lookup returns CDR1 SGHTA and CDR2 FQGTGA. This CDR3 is CASSSGLVLDTQYF. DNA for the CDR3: TGTGCCAGCAGCTCGGGACTAGTTTTGGATACGCAGTATTTT.

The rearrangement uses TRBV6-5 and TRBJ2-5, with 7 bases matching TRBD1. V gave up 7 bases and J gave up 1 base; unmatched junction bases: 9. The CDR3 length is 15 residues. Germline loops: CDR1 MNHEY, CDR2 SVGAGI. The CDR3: CASTGKQGSQETQYF. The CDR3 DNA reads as TGTGCCAGCACCGGGAAACAGGGGAGCCAAGAGACCCAGTACTTC.

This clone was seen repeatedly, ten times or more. As DNA, the CDR3 is TGTGCCAGTAGCATTGGACAGTCTGGGGAGCTGTTTTTT. It yields the protein CASSIGQSGELFF. The gene calls are TRBV19 and TRBJ2-2; maybe TRBD1 (6 bases). Germline values: CDR1 LNHDA, CDR2 SQIVND (reference sequence). With 6 bases removed from V and 8 bases from J, the gap between germline ends came to 13 bases. The CDR3 runs 13 residues.

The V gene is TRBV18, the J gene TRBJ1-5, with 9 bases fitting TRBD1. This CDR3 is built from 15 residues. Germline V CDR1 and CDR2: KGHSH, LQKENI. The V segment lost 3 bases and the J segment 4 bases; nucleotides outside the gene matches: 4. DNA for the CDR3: TGTGCCAGCTCACCGGACAGGGGAGTTAATCAGCCCCAGCATTTT. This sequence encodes CASSPDRGVNQPQHF.

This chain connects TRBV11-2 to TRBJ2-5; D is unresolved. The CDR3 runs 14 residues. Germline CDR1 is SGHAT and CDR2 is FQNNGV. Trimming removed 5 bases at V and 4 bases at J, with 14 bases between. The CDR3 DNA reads TGTGCCAGCAGCCTTAGTGAGGTCCCAGAGACCCAGTACTTC. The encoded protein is CASSLSEVPETQYF.

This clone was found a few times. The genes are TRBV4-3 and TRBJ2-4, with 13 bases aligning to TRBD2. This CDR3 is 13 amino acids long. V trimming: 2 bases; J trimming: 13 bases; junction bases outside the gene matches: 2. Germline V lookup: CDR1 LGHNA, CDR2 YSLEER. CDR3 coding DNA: TGCGCCAGCAGCCAATGGACTAGCGGGAGACAGTACTTC. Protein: CASSQWTSGRQYF.

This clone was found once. The CDR3 here is CASSTPNNRVGYTF. CDR3 sequence (DNA): TGCGCCAGCAGCACCCCCAACAACAGGGTGGGCTACACCTTC. The genes are TRBV5-1 and TRBJ1-2; possibly TRBD1 for D (6 bases). The CDR3 contains 14 residues. Looked up from germline, CDR1 is SGHRS and CDR2 is YFSETQ. The V gene lost 4 bases and the J gene lost 8 bases, with 18 bases spanning the gap.

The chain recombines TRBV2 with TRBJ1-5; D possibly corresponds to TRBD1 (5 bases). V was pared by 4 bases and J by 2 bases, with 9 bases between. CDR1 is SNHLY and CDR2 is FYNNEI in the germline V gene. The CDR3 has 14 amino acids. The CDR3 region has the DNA TGTGCCAGCAGTGGACAGAATCGCAATCAGCCCCAGCATTTT. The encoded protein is CASSGQNRNQPQHF.

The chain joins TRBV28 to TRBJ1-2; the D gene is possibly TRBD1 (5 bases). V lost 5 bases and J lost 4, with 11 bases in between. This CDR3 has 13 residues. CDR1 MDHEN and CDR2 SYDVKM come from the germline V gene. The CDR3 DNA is TGTGCCAGCAGTCAACAGACAGTCTATGGCTACACCTTC. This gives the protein CASSQQTVYGYTF.

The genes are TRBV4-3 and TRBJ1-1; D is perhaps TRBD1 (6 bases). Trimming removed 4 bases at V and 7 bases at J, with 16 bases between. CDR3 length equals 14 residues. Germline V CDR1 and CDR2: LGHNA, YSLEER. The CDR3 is CASSLITGKGEAFF. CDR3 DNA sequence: TGCGCCAGCAGCCTTATCACAGGGAAGGGTGAAGCTTTCTTT.

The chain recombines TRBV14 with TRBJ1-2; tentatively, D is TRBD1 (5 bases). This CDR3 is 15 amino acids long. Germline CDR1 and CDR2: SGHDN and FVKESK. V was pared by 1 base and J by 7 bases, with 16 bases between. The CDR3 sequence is CASSQVGQGSAGYTF. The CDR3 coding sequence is TGTGCCAGCAGCCAAGTCGGGCAGGGCTCCGCTGGCTACACCTTC.

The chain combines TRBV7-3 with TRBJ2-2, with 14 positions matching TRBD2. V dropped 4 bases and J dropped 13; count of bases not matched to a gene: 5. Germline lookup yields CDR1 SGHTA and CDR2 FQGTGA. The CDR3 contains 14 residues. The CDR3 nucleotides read TGTGCCAGCAGCTCGGGACTAGCGGGAGAAAGGCTGTTTTTT. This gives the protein CASSSGLAGERLFF.